This T cell receptor (beta chain) was profiled in a study of T cell responses to AZD1222 COVID-19 vaccine (dated by TCRdb to about 2021). About the investigation overall: AZD1222 recipients whose second dose came at about 4 weeks and those whose second dose came at about 12 weeks were combined into one group, since spike-specific TCR depth and breadth did not differ between the two schedules. TCR sequencing covered 233 trial participants: 200 to 210 given two doses of AZD1222 and 26 given two doses of MenACWY control vaccine. Trial participants were enrolled into age subgroups of 18-55, 56-69 and 70-plus years, which contained roughly 150, 30 and 60 TCR-sequenced participants, respectively. Overall study results and their limits: Because no day 14 peak-response samples were available, repertoires were characterized only after the peak T cell response. A significant rise in spike-specific TCR breadth and depth was observed after two AZD1222 doses relative to day 0 and relative to MenACWY recipients. The 56-69-year group was small, and its depth increase did not reach significance, likely because of low power. Conclusions about previously exposed vaccinees are limited because only a handful of AZD1222 recipients were SARS-CoV-2 seropositive at baseline. The vaccine-associated CD4 TCRs covered the entire spike protein, and the dominant responses fell in regions 160-218 and 743-854. Participants were mostly white British and included more females than males, and it was suggested by the authors that clonal diversity may have been underestimated. Reportedly, almost half of the unique spike-specific TCRs recognized epitopes lying outside the regions that are mutated in the B.1.351 and B.1.1.7 variants.

The CDR3 regions of human TCRbeta chains were subjected to immunosequencing. The study's processing was this. TCRs in the repertoires were matched against a reference library of SARS-CoV-2-specific TCRs that had been generated with the MIRA antigen-specificity platform. Breadth was defined as the fraction of unique TCRs that were SARS-CoV-2-associated, and depth was defined as the fraction of total T cells that were SARS-CoV-2-associated. Using the MIRA data, each spike-specific TCR was assigned both to the spike region to which the TCR was reactive and to a CD4 or CD8 class. Log10-transformed breadth and depth values were compared by one-way ANOVA with Sidak's multiple comparisons tests. Drawn from immuneACCESS, this table holds only the in-frame rearrangements with V and J called that TCRdb kept. Clones are partly lost; checked studies trace under half to an unresolved V gene and leave the rest unexplained. D and trimming come from the DNA, and the V and J calls and clone size come from that table. Here the sample has tens of thousands of clones; 80% to 90% occur a single time. About 31% of the sample lies in the top ten.

The time point label for this specimen denotes: baseline before first vaccination. Vaccinee samples came from UK trials COV001 and COV002, including a single-blind randomized controlled phase 2/3 trial of AZD1222 (ChAdOx1 nCoV-19) in healthy adults. Trial participant PBMC samples were collected at day 0 and day 28 after the second dose for TCRbeta chain sequencing. A word on this clone: The antigen it binds to is not known. No base quality information exists; no much larger clone differs at one position.

CDR3 length: 16 amino acids, cysteine to phenylalanine. CDR3 DNA is the only sequence kept; it has 48 bases, read in frame from the first base. Relative to germline, V is missing 1 base and J is missing 8 bases, with 8 bases of the junction outside any gene match. CDR1 and CDR2 (LNHNV, YYDKDF) derive from the germline V gene (reference sequence). The origin of this receptor is an adult in good health. The V and J segments used are TRBV15 and TRBJ2-1, with TRBD2 matching 10 junction bases. Sequencing used peripheral blood, obtained on day 0 of AZD1222 vaccination. The DNA sequence reads TGTGCCACCAGCAGAGGTCGAGCGGGAGGGATCTATGAGCAGTTCTTC. It encodes CATSRGRAGGIYEQFF. Outside the CDR3, residues come from the reference TRBV15 and TRBJ2-1 proteins, so the full variable domain is: DAMVIQNPRYQVTQFGKPVTLSCSQTLNHNVMYWYQQKSSQAPKLLFHYYDKDFNNEADTPDNFQSRRPNTSFCFLDIRSPGLGDTAMYLCATSRGRAGGIYEQFFGPGTRLTVL.